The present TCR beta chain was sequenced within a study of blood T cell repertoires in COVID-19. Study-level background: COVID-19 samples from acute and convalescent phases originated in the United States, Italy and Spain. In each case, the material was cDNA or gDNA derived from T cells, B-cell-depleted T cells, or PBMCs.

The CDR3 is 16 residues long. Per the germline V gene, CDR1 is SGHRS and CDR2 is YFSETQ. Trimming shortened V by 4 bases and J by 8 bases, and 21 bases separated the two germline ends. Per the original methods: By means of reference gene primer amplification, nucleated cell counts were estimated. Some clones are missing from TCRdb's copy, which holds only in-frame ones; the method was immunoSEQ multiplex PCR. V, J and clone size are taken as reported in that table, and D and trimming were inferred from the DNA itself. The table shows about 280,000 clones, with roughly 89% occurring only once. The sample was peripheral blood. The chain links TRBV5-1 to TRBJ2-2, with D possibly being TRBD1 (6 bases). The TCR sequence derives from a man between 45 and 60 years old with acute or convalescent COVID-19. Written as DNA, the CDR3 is TGCGCCAGCAGCGCCCCTCTGGGACAACCGACGGGGGAGCTGTTTTTT. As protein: CASSAPLGQPTGELFF.